This is a list of T cell receptor beta chains from one sample in a study of high-grade serous ovarian cancer treatment subgroups. Assay used: immunoSEQ multiplex PCR; TCRdb lists only in-frame clones, some missing. The sample shows 9,500 to 15,000 clones, over 75% of them seen only once. The source material was tumor tissue. The source is a human donor with high-grade serous ovarian cancer. CDR3s include the opening cysteine and the closing phenylalanine or tryptophan. A D gene is named only where the DNA matches it firmly. Only some rows state a clone size, as once, few, many or a class for expanded clones.

V gene	J gene	clone size	D gene	CDR3 DNA	CDR3 protein
TRBV2	TRBJ1-5	few	.	TGTGCCAGCAGTGATTTCCCGATCCGGGCCAATCAGCCCCAGCATTTT	CASSDFPIRANQPQHF
TRBV5-4	TRBJ1-1	.	.	TGTGCCAGCAGCTTGGGGGGGCCGAACACTGAAGCTTTCTTT	CASSLGGPNTEAFF
TRBV7-9	TRBJ1-6	.	TRBD1	TGTGCCAGCAGCCCTGGACAGGGCGGTTCACCCCTCCACTTT	CASSPGQGGSPLHF
TRBV10-3	TRBJ1-2	.	.	TGTGCCATCAGTGATACTAACTATGGCTACACCTTC	CAISDTNYGYTF
TRBV5-6	TRBJ1-4	.	TRBD1	TGTGCCAGCAGCCCCTTGGACAGGATCAATGAAAAACTGTTTTTT	CASSPLDRINEKLFF
TRBV5-6	TRBJ1-2	once	.	TGTGCCAGCAGCCCGGACGGGTACTATGGCTACACCTTC	CASSPDGYYGYTF
TRBV4-2	TRBJ2-5	once	.	TGTGCCAGCAGCCAAGGGAACACCCTCGAGACCCAGTACTTC	CASSQGNTLETQYF
TRBV7-2	TRBJ1-3	.	.	TGTGCCAGCAGCTTACAGCGGCAGAGCGAGTATGGAAACACCATATATTTT	CASSLQRQSEYGNTIYF
TRBV18	TRBJ1-6	.	.	TGTGCCAGCTCACCGGCCCGAGATTCACCCCTCCACTTT	CASSPARDSPLHF
TRBV10-3	TRBJ1-1	.	TRBD1	TGTGCCATCAGCCGGGACAGCGAAGCTTTCTTT	CAISRDSEAFF
TRBV29-1	TRBJ1-2	.	.	TGCAGCGGTGTCGGCCCGGATGGGTATGGCTACACCTTC	CSGVGPDGYGYTF
TRBV4-3	TRBJ1-1	.	.	TGCGCCAGCAGCCAAGACAGGTTCTCCTCTGAAGCTTTCTTT	CASSQDRFSSEAFF
TRBV28	TRBJ2-3	.	.	TGTGCCAGCAGTTTATCTCCAGGGCGCACAGATACGCAGTATTTT	CASSLSPGRTDTQYF
TRBV5-1	TRBJ1-1	.	.	TGCGCCAGCAGCCGAAGGGACACAAGGATGAACACTGAAGCTTTCTTT	CASSRRDTRMNTEAFF
TRBV28	TRBJ1-5	.	.	TGTGCCAGCAGTTTAGCACAGTATAGCAATCAGCCCCAGCATTTT	CASSLAQYSNQPQHF
TRBV7-2	TRBJ2-1	.	TRBD2	TGTGCCAGCAGCCGCGACGGCGGGGGGATTAATGAGCAGTTCTTC	CASSRDGGGINEQFF
TRBV7-2	TRBJ1-2	.	.	TGTGCCAGCAGGCCACAGACTCCCTATGGCTACACCTTC	CASRPQTPYGYTF
TRBV7-2	TRBJ2-3	.	.	TGTGCCAGCAGCTTAGGTTTTAGCACAGATACGCAGTATTTT	CASSLGFSTDTQYF
TRBV6-1	TRBJ2-7	once	.	TGTGCCAGCAGTGGCCAGCTTATGCAGTACGAGCAGTACTTC	CASSGQLMQYEQYF
TRBV7-7	TRBJ2-2	.	TRBD1	TGTGCTAGCAGCTTGAGCGGGACAGGGGTTACCGGGGAGCTGTTTTTT	CASSLSGTGVTGELFF
TRBV2	TRBJ2-7	.	.	TGTGCCAGCAGTGAACCGGACATTTCAACCTACGAGCAGTACTTC	CASSEPDISTYEQYF